Listed below are T cell receptor beta chains from one sample, sequenced in a study of blood T cells in healthy people across ages. TCRdb reprocessed the 5' RACE reads with MiXCR, giving one entry per CDR3 protein. The sample includes some 930,000 distinct CDR3 sequences, 25% to 30% of them seen just once. Another study also made use of these data, one on T cells of mothers and their children.

The sample consisted of blood. These receptors were obtained from a woman between 40 and 55 years old in good health. Both conserved end residues are trimmed from each CDR3. Fields, in order: V gene, J gene, CDR3 protein.

V: TRBV12-3/TRBV12-4; J: TRBJ2-6; CDR3: ASSFVLRGRTPGANVLT
V: TRBV10-3; J: TRBJ1-3; CDR3: ATGSLGNTIY
V: TRBV10-3; J: TRBJ1-5; CDR3: AISAGSSNQPQH
V: TRBV20-1; J: TRBJ2-7; CDR3: SARDPGRGLAGAYEQY
V: TRBV7-9; J: TRBJ2-4; CDR3: ASSLWDRDIQY
V: TRBV20-1; J: TRBJ2-5; CDR3: SARGGQGGGETQY
V: TRBV6-5; J: TRBJ2-5; CDR3: ASSASGGTQETQY
V: TRBV20-1; J: TRBJ1-6; CDR3: SARGNRLGAYNSPLH
V: TRBV27; J: TRBJ1-4; CDR3: ASRKLQGSPNEKLF
V: TRBV24-1; J: TRBJ2-1; CDR3: ATSDPNKKRGNEQF
V: TRBV25-1; J: TRBJ1-3; CDR3: ASSEGTGGISGNTIY
V: TRBV7-2; J: TRBJ2-7; CDR3: ASSLMDRAEQY
V: TRBV5-1; J: TRBJ2-3; CDR3: ASSPRGEADTQY
V: TRBV28; J: TRBJ1-1; CDR3: ASGRQGARVEAF
V: TRBV18; J: TRBJ2-1; CDR3: ASSPVVSTGEQF
V: TRBV4-2; J: TRBJ1-1; CDR3: ASSQERSEVAEAF
V: TRBV29-1; J: TRBJ1-2; CDR3: SVDCGYT
V: TRBV5-1; J: TRBJ2-6; CDR3: ASSSSGRSGANVLT
V: TRBV28; J: TRBJ1-2; CDR3: ASSSDRGLVGYT
V: TRBV10-3; J: TRBJ2-5; CDR3: AISDPGQAKETQY
V: TRBV3-1; J: TRBJ2-5; CDR3: ASSHPTVLQETQY
V: TRBV4-1; J: TRBJ2-3; CDR3: ASSQIDRGNTDTQY
V: TRBV7-8; J: -; CDR3: ASSSLHSGDYEQY
V: TRBV14; J: TRBJ1-6; CDR3: ASSPTVYSPLH
V: TRBV18; J: TRBJ2-7; CDR3: ASSMGQGDEQY
V: TRBV12-3/TRBV12-4; J: TRBJ1-5; CDR3: ASTSYSNQPQH
V: TRBV20-1; J: TRBJ2-7; CDR3: SPKGQGGRQETQY
V: TRBV5-1; J: TRBJ1-2; CDR3: ASGPQGPNYGYT
V: TRBV7-2; J: TRBJ2-4; CDR3: ASSGSRGGNIAKNIQY
V: TRBV7-3; J: TRBJ1-1; CDR3: ASSSRTGGLAF
V: TRBV2; J: TRBJ2-7; CDR3: ASSDPRRDRGSYEQY
V: TRBV15; J: TRBJ2-3; CDR3: ATSRDGRQGADTQY
V: TRBV9; J: TRBJ1-3; CDR3: ASSLNTGTGSFSGNTIY
V: TRBV9; J: TRBJ2-6; CDR3: ASSVEGGPGANVLT
V: TRBV11-1; J: TRBJ2-7; CDR3: ASSNEYVQH